These 25 T cell receptor beta chains originate from one sample sequenced in a study of CD8+ T cells in alopecia areata. Extraction of RNA preceded its reverse transcription into cDNA, which served as the sequencing template. The table came from immunoSEQ multiplex PCR; TCRdb's copy has only in-frame clones and leaves some out. The sample carries more than 110,000 clones, about 60% recorded once. Sequences were derived from CD4+ T cells sorted from blood, sampled at week 0. Every receptor here comes from a human donor with alopecia areata.

The chain carries TRBV5-1 and TRBJ2-7, with a tentative D call TRBD1 (6 bases). Germline CDR1 SGHRS, CDR2 YFSETQ. V was trimmed by 3 bases and J by 1 base, leaving 8 bases between them. The CDR3 is 13 residues long. The CDR3 DNA reads TGCGCCAGCAGCTCCAGGGGATCCTACGAGCAGTACTTC. Its translation is CASSSRGSYEQYF.

This clone has a handful of counts. This chain uses TRBV6-6 with TRBJ2-5; no reliable D call. The CDR3 is 13 amino acids. Germline CDR1 and CDR2: MNHNY and SVGAGI (reference sequence). V dropped 7 bases and J dropped 1 base, with 10 bases sitting between them. The CDR3 bases are TGTGCCAGCACCTCGATGCTCCAAGAGACCCAGTACTTC. Residues: CASTSMLQETQYF.

V gene TRBV10-3 combines with J gene TRBJ2-2; the match to TRBD1 covers 8 bases. The ends lost 5 bases at V and 2 bases at J; junction bases unmatched: 4. CDR1 is ENHRY and CDR2 is SYGVKD in the germline V gene. The CDR3 consists of 15 residues. The CDR3 sequence is CAISPGQANTGELFF. CDR3 bases: TGTGCCATCAGTCCGGGACAGGCTAACACCGGGGAGCTGTTTTTT.

In this sample, this clone turned up a few times. The chain employs TRBV30 and TRBJ1-5; tentative D call: TRBD1 (5 bases). Germline loops: CDR1 GTSNPN, CDR2 SVGIG (reference sequence). This CDR3 region has 15 residues. Trimming took 3 bases from V and 3 from J, leaving 15 bases between them. This CDR3 is CAWSHRQFFNQPQHF. The DNA of the CDR3 is TGTGCCTGGAGCCATAGACAGTTCTTCAATCAGCCCCAGCATTTT.

The chain has TRBV10-3 and TRBJ2-1; 12 positions agree with TRBD2. The CDR3 extends over 13 amino acids. The V segment lost 4 bases and the J segment 9 bases; nucleotides outside the gene matches: 1. Germline loops: CDR1 ENHRY, CDR2 SYGVKD. The CDR3 spells CAISALAGGEQFF. In DNA form, the CDR3 reads TGTGCCATCAGTGCACTAGCGGGGGGTGAGCAGTTCTTC.

Here the CDR3 reads CAWSRKGLANEQFF. In DNA, the CDR3 is TGTGCCTGGAGTCGAAAAGGGTTAGCCAATGAGCAGTTCTTC. The chain uses TRBV30 and TRBJ2-1, with D unresolved. The germline V gene has CDR1 GTSNPN and CDR2 SVGIG (reference sequence). The CDR3 loop spans 14 amino acids. V lost 2 bases and J lost 6, with 14 bases in between.

The rearrangement links TRBV6-5 to TRBJ2-5; TRBD2 matches at 10 bases. J gave up 1 base and V 0 bases, and 2 bases lay outside the gene matches. CDR1 and CDR2 from the germline V gene are MNHEY and SVGAGI. The CDR3 consists of 16 residues. The CDR3 nucleotides read TGTGCCAGCAGTTACTCGTCTAGCGGGGGCCAAGAGACCCAGTACTTC. This encodes CASSYSSSGGQETQYF.

The chain combines TRBV2 with TRBJ2-3; D is unclear. In germline, CDR1 is SNHLY, CDR2 FYNNEI. The length of the CDR3 is 13 residues. Trimming stripped 5 bases from V and 3 bases from J, with 9 bases between. The CDR3 nucleotides read TGTGCCAGCAGTTTTAGTGGGACAGATACGCAGTATTTT. Its translation: CASSFSGTDTQYF.

The chain uses TRBV27 and TRBJ1-1; D is undetermined. Germline V gene sequence: CDR1 MNHEY, CDR2 SMNVEV (reference sequence). Trimming left V 3 bases short and J 1 base short, with 9 bases between. The CDR3 is made up of 14 amino acids. The CDR3 DNA reads as TGTGCCAGCAGTTTCAGAATAACGAACACTGAAGCTTTCTTT. Amino acids: CASSFRITNTEAFF.

The chain links TRBV29-1 to TRBJ1-2, with no clear D. The germline V gene encodes CDR1 SQVTM and CDR2 ANQGSEA. V was trimmed by 8 bases and J by 8 bases, leaving 18 bases between them. CDR3 length equals 12 residues. CDR3 amino acids: CSTSEAGWGYTF. The CDR3 coding sequence is TGCAGCACTTCAGAGGCTGGATGGGGCTACACCTTC.

The chain employs TRBV19 and TRBJ1-6, with 8 bases lining up with TRBD1. Germline assignment: CDR1 LNHDA and CDR2 SQIVND (reference sequence). V lost 5 bases and J lost 10; bases outside the gene matches: 10. CDR3 size: 15 residues. CDR3 DNA: TGTGCCAGTAGTGGACGACAGGGGTCTGTCTCACCCCTCCACTTT. This sequence encodes CASSGRQGSVSPLHF. Using reference TRBV19 and TRBJ1-6 for the parts outside the CDR3, the full variable domain is DGGITQSPKYLFRKEGQNVTLSCEQNLNHDAMYWYRQDPGQGLRLIYYSQIVNDFQKGDIAEGYSVSREKKESFPLTVTSAQKNPTAFYLCASSGRQGSVSPLHFGNGTRLTVT.

This rearrangement joins TRBV29-1 to TRBJ1-2; maybe TRBD1 (6 bases). V lost 1 base and J 8 bases, leaving 14 bases between the germline ends. This CDR3 spans 13 amino acids. Germline values: CDR1 SQVTM, CDR2 ANQGSEA. In nucleotides, the CDR3 is TGCAGCGTTGAAGTCTCCGGGACACTCGGCTACACCTTC. Encoded protein: CSVEVSGTLGYTF. Full variable domain (outside the CDR3, taken from reference TRBV29-1 and TRBJ1-2): SAVISQKPSRDICQRGTSLTIQCQVDSQVTMMFWYRQQPGQSLTLIATANQGSEATYESGFVIDKFPISRPNLTFSTLTVSNMSPEDSSIYLCSVEVSGTLGYTFGSGTRLTVV.

The chain carries TRBV23-1 and TRBJ2-2, with a possible D match to TRBD1 (5 bases). TRBV23-1 is given ORF status, its function remaining uncertain. V shed 0 bases and J shed 5 bases, with 7 bases lying between them. The CDR3 contains 14 residues. CDR3 sequence: CASSQSAGTGELFF. The CDR3 DNA is TGCGCCAGCAGTCAATCGGCAGGGACCGGGGAGCTGTTTTTT.

As DNA, the CDR3 is TGCAGCGTTGAAGGAACGGTCGGGACTGAAGCTTTCTTT. Protein sequence: CSVEGTVGTEAFF. The V gene is TRBV29-1, the J gene TRBJ1-1; D gene ambiguous. V was cut by 1 base and J by 5 bases, with 11 bases left in between. In germline, CDR1 is SQVTM, CDR2 ANQGSEA. There are 13 residues in the CDR3. The full variable domain, its missing parts supplied by reference TRBV29-1 and TRBJ1-1, is SAVISQKPSRDICQRGTSLTIQCQVDSQVTMMFWYRQQPGQSLTLIATANQGSEATYESGFVIDKFPISRPNLTFSTLTVSNMSPEDSSIYLCSVEGTVGTEAFFGQGTRLTVV.

This rearrangement joins TRBV6-5 to TRBJ2-5, with D perhaps matching TRBD2 (7 bases). The germline V gene encodes CDR1 MNHEY and CDR2 SVGAGI. The V and J ends lost 4 bases and 6 bases respectively, with 12 bases between them. The CDR3 extends over 13 amino acids. CDR3 loop: CASSSGGRKTQYF. The CDR3 nucleotides are TGTGCCAGCAGTTCGGGGGGCAGGAAGACCCAGTACTTC.

The V call is TRBV5-4, the J call TRBJ2-5, with D maybe TRBD1 (5 bases). Trimming pared 0 bases from V and 3 bases from J, leaving 9 bases between. This CDR3 has 14 residues. Germline V gives CDR1 SGHNT, CDR2 YYREEE (reference sequence). CDR3 in amino acids: CASSLDDRKETQYF. DNA for the CDR3: TGTGCCAGCAGCTTGGACGACAGAAAAGAGACCCAGTACTTC.

The rearrangement joins TRBV4-2 to TRBJ1-1; 9 bases match TRBD1. The V segment lost 4 bases and the J segment 0 bases; nucleotides outside the gene matches: 3. The germline V gene encodes CDR1 LGHNA and CDR2 YNFKEQ. This CDR3 region has 15 residues. CDR3 bases: TGTGCCAGCAGCCCAGGGGACAGGGTGAACACTGAAGCTTTCTTT. This encodes CASSPGDRVNTEAFF.

The CDR3 spells CASSQDLSGGPSYNEQFF. The CDR3 coding sequence is TGCGCCAGCAGCCAAGATCTCAGCGGGGGCCCCTCCTACAATGAGCAGTTCTTC. The chain couples TRBV4-1 to TRBJ2-1; 8 positions agree with TRBD2. There are 18 residues in the CDR3. The V gene's germline CDR1 is MGHRA and CDR2 YSYEKL. The junction had 7 bases not matched to a gene; V was cut back by 0 bases and J by 0 bases.

This chain connects TRBV4-1 to TRBJ2-5, with TRBD2 matching over 10 bases. Germline CDR1 and CDR2: MGHRA and YSYEKL. V was pared by 6 bases and J by 2 bases, with 9 bases of the junction left unmatched. CDR3 length equals 16 residues. In nucleotides, the CDR3 is TGCGCCAGCAGGCGAGAGGTGACTAGCGGGCAAGAGACCCAGTACTTC. This translates into CASRREVTSGQETQYF.

The rearrangement joins TRBV2 to TRBJ1-1; D perhaps matches TRBD1 (5 bases). The CDR3 consists of 12 residues. Between the trimmed V and J ends, which lost 7 bases and 10 bases, there was a span of 16 bases. Looked up from germline, CDR1 is SNHLY and CDR2 is FYNNEI. The CDR3 DNA reads TGTGCCAGCAAAGGGGAAGAAGCAGCAGCTTTCTTT. This gives the protein CASKGEEAAAFF.

This clone was counted only a few times. This CDR3 reads CASSTVGGDQPQHF. DNA for the CDR3: TGTGCCAGCAGTACCGTAGGGGGCGATCAGCCCCAGCATTTT. The V and J genes are TRBV6-5 and TRBJ1-5; 7 nucleotides align to TRBD1. The germline CDR1 and CDR2 sequences are MNHEY and SVGAGI. V lost 5 bases and J lost 5; bases outside the gene matches: 6. This CDR3 is 14 amino acids long.

The chain combines TRBV28 with TRBJ2-5, with TRBD1 matching 7 bases. V lost 5 bases, J lost 2 bases, and 5 bases stayed unmatched. This CDR3 is 14 amino acids long. The germline gives CDR1 MDHEN, CDR2 SYDVKM. CDR3 residues: CASSNRGTQETQYF. CDR3 nucleotides: TGTGCCAGCAGTAACAGGGGCACACAAGAGACCCAGTACTTC. The full variable domain, completed using reference TRBV28 and TRBJ2-5, is DVKVTQSSRYLVKRTGEKVFLECVQDMDHENMFWYRQDPGLGLRLIYFSYDVKMKEKGDIPEGYSVSREKKERFSLILESASTNQTSMYLCASSNRGTQETQYFGPGTRLLVL.

Points on this clone: At one of its ends the junction is not consistent with the germline gene, which may arise from a read error. The rearrangement joins TRBV7-7 to TRBJ2-1; 9 nucleotides match TRBD2. Germline V gene sequence: CDR1 SSHAT, CDR2 FNYEAQ (reference sequence). There are 15 residues in the CDR3. The CDR3 reads CASSLNSGGYNEQFF. CDR3 coding DNA: TGTGCTAGCAGCTTGAACAGCGGGGGGTACAATGAGCAGTTCTTC.

This clone was found a few times. The V gene is TRBV28, the J gene TRBJ2-7; D uncertain. CDR3 length: 13 amino acids. The ends were cut back, 5 bases at V and 3 bases at J, with 11 bases in the middle. In germline, CDR1 is MDHEN, CDR2 SYDVKM. CDR3 region: CASSEDAFYEQYF. CDR3 sequence (DNA): TGTGCCAGCAGTGAGGACGCCTTCTACGAGCAGTACTTC.

V gene TRBV10-3 combines with J gene TRBJ2-2, with 7 nucleotides matching TRBD1. The J segment lost 6 bases and the V segment lost 2 bases, leaving 9 bases of the junction unmatched. There are 16 residues in the CDR3. CDR1 and CDR2 from the germline V gene are ENHRY and SYGVKD. The CDR3 region has the DNA TGTGCCATCAGTGAGACCCTCAGGGGGAAGGCCGGGGAGCTGTTTTTT. Residues: CAISETLRGKAGELFF.